This T cell receptor (beta chain) was captured in a study of blood T cell repertoires in COVID-19. Whole-study context: Researchers got acute and convalescent COVID-19 samples from the United States, Italy and Spain. Sources were T cells, B-cell-depleted T cells, or PBMCs; the material itself was cDNA or gDNA.

CDR1 LNHDA and CDR2 SQIVND come from the germline V gene (reference sequence). With 5 bases clipped from V and 8 bases from J, the junction kept 7 bases outside the gene matches. The CDR3 consists of 14 residues. Original data processing: Cell counts per sample came from amplifying reference gene primers. The data were produced by immunoSEQ multiplex PCR, yet TCRdb's version contains in-frame clones alone and is incomplete. V, J and clone size reflect that table, while D and trimming were determined from the DNA. The sample shows 95,000 to 150,000 clones, 78% of them seen only once. The source is a man aged 70 or older with acute or convalescent COVID-19. V and J are TRBV19 and TRBJ1-2; 11 bases align to TRBD1. Specimen: peripheral blood. In DNA form, the CDR3 reads TGTGCCAGTAGTTTGGACAGGGGGCGAGCGGGCTACACCTTC. It encodes CASSLDRGRAGYTF.